This TCR beta chain was captured by sequencing in a study of blood T cell repertoires in COVID-19. Study information: Material from acute and convalescent COVID-19 was sourced from the United States, Italy and Spain. Sources were T cells, B-cell-depleted T cells, or PBMCs; the material itself was cDNA or gDNA.

The germline CDR1 and CDR2 sequences are ENHRY and SYGVKD. This CDR3 has 15 residues. Trimming took 4 bases from V and 3 from J; bases not matched to a gene: 8. In the original analysis: Counts of nucleated cells, estimated from reference gene primer amplification, were obtained. The assay was immunoSEQ multiplex PCR, and TCRdb's table has in-frame clones only and misses some. V and J calls and clone size are copied from that table; D and trimming were computed from the DNA. The sample records about 36,000 clones, over 80% being singletons. This chain uses TRBV10-3 with TRBJ2-5; 7 nucleotides agree with TRBD2. The sequence was obtained from a human donor in a cohort sampled during active COVID-19. What was sequenced was peripheral blood. The CDR3 sequence is CAISGASGVEETQYF. The CDR3 bases are TGTGCCATCAGTGGGGCGAGCGGGGTCGAAGAGACCCAGTACTTC.